Below, 4 T cell receptor beta chains from the same sample are listed, as sequenced in a study of blood T cell repertoires in COVID-19. Here immunoSEQ multiplex PCR was the method, and the copy in TCRdb shows in-frame clones only, minus some. The table records tens of thousands of clones, 75% to 95% of them present only once. Sample: peripheral blood. The receptors were gathered from a human donor with active COVID-19. The donor label of this sample is uncertain.

This clone was observed a few times. The V and J genes are TRBV7-3 and TRBJ2-2; D is unresolved. Per germline, CDR1 SGHTA and CDR2 FQGTGA. Trimming removed 2 bases at V and 3 bases at J, with 4 bases between. CDR3 length: 13 amino acids. The CDR3 DNA is TGTGCCAGCAGCTTACGTGACACCGGGGAGCTGTTTTTT. This sequence encodes CASSLRDTGELFF. Based on the CDR3 plus reference TRBV7-3 and TRBJ2-2, the full variable domain is GAGVSQTPSNKVTEKGKYVELRCDPISGHTALYWYRQSLGQGPEFLIYFQGTGAADDSGLPNDRFFAVRPEGSVSTLKIQRTERGDSAVYLCASSLRDTGELFFGEGSRLTVL.

V and J are TRBV15 and TRBJ2-5, with 14 bases lining up with TRBD2. The junction had 6 bases not matched to a gene; V was cut back by 4 bases and J by 5 bases. CDR1 is LNHNV and CDR2 is YYDKDF in the germline V gene (reference sequence). The CDR3 contains 16 residues. The chain's CDR3 is CATSTQTSGGAETQYF. The DNA of the CDR3 is TGTGCCACCAGCACCCAGACTAGCGGGGGGGCTGAGACCCAGTACTTC.

The chain couples TRBV4-2 to TRBJ2-1; a weak D match, TRBD1 (7 bases). The CDR3 runs 16 residues. Germline V gives CDR1 LGHNA, CDR2 YNFKEQ. Between the trimmed V and J ends, which lost 1 base and 5 bases, there was a span of 15 bases. The CDR3: CASSQVAGGFDNEQFF. The DNA of the CDR3 is TGTGCCAGCAGCCAAGTCGCAGGGGGGTTCGACAATGAGCAGTTCTTC.

The chain uses TRBV27 and TRBJ2-5; 12 nucleotides match TRBD2. The CDR3 has 16 amino acids. Trimming at V came to 5 bases and at J to 1 base, leaving 5 bases not matched to a gene. Germline V lookup: CDR1 MNHEY, CDR2 SMNVEV (reference sequence). CDR3 in amino acids: CASSTLAGGLQETQYF. As DNA, the CDR3 is TGTGCCAGCAGTACCCTAGCGGGGGGGCTCCAAGAGACCCAGTACTTC.